This T cell receptor (beta chain) was found in a study of cytomegalovirus exposure and HLA in healthy donors. Study-wide findings and caveats: Earlier analysis yielded a pattern in which most TCR beta V segments were productive about 90% or about 30% of the time. The authors later found TCR association rates varying by HLA locus, with DRB1 most and HLA-C fewest.

Healthy bone marrow donors made up the donors. Of note for this clone: Its antigen remains unidentified.

V shed 8 bases and J shed 5 bases, with 11 bases lying between them. Germline lookup yields CDR1 ENHRY and CDR2 SYGVKD. CDR3 size: 12 residues. The study ran its PCR with 60 Vbeta and 13 Jbeta primers. Some clones are missing from TCRdb's copy, which holds only in-frame ones; the method was immunoSEQ multiplex PCR. The profile shows roughly 170,000 clones, less than 90% of them singletons. The TCR was taken from a man under 40 in good health and CMV-seronegative. V is TRBV10-3 and J is TRBJ2-3, with D possibly TRBD1 on 6 matching bases. Sequenced input: PBMCs. Here the CDR3 reads CAIGIQGDTQYF. In DNA form, the CDR3 reads TGTGCCATCGGAATACAGGGAGATACGCAGTATTTT.